These 5 T cell receptor beta chains share one sample of origin, sequenced in a study of control samples from healthy donors and cancer patients. Sequencing was performed with immunoSEQ multiplex PCR; in TCRdb, only in-frame clones are kept and a portion is missing. The data contain 50,000 to 75,000 clones, around 91% of them singletons. Sequenced sample: PBMCs. The receptors here all came from a man between 60 and 75 years old with colorectal cancer.

Here the CDR3 reads CASSQRWNTGELFF. As DNA, the CDR3 is TGTGCCAGCAGTCAACGATGGAACACCGGGGAGCTGTTTTTT. This chain links TRBV6-2 or TRBV6-3 with TRBJ2-2, with D hard to call. Germline-derived CDR1 and CDR2 are MNHEY and SVGEGT. The CDR3 is made up of 14 amino acids. The V end was cut by 5 bases, the J end by 1 base, with 8 bases between.

V usage is TRBV24-1 and J usage is TRBJ2-1; TRBD2 matches at 11 bases. CDR3 size: 14 residues. J gave up 15 bases and V 3 bases, and 9 bases lay outside the gene matches. Germline CDR1 and CDR2: KGHDR and SFDVKD. DNA of the CDR3: TGTGCCACCAGTGATATGATAGCGGGGGGGCAATGGTTCTTC. It is translated as CATSDMIAGGQWFF.

The gene calls are TRBV6-5 and TRBJ2-7; perhaps TRBD1 as D (6 bases). The CDR3 extends over 12 amino acids. V shed 8 bases and J shed 1 base, with 9 bases lying between them. Germline CDR1 and CDR2: MNHEY and SVGAGI. CDR3: CASGGQSYEQYF. Written as DNA, the CDR3 is TGTGCCAGCGGGGGCCAGTCCTACGAGCAGTACTTC.

The genes are TRBV15 and TRBJ2-6, with D perhaps given as TRBD1 or TRBD2 (5 bases each). Per the germline V gene, CDR1 is LNHNV and CDR2 is YYDKDF (reference sequence). Trimming shortened V by 3 bases and J by 3 bases, and 15 bases separated the two germline ends. This CDR3 region has 17 residues. CDR3 in amino acids: CATSRGTVAFGANVLTF. As DNA, the CDR3 is TGTGCCACCAGCAGGGGGACCGTGGCCTTTGGGGCCAACGTCCTGACTTTC.

This chain connects TRBV6-7 to TRBJ1-2; 9 bases are a match to TRBD1. TRBV6-7 is treated as an ORF (open reading frame) with a function not yet certain. The J segment lost 8 bases and the V segment lost 2 bases, leaving 9 bases of the junction unmatched. The CDR3 totals 15 residues. The CDR3 DNA follows: TGTGCCAGCAGTTACCTTCAAGGACAGGGGAAGGGCTACACCTTC. This codes for CASSYLQGQGKGYTF.